The next 9 T cell receptor beta chains were all read from a single sample in a study of blood T cell repertoires in COVID-19 (dated by TCRdb to the early 2020s). Preparation of the library involved the immunoSEQ multiplex PCR assay. What TCRdb holds here is the immuneACCESS table cut down to in-frame rearrangements. Part of the clones is not present; checked against another copy, under half of the missing clones reflect an unresolved V gene, and the others are unexplained. The sample data list over 150,000 clones, and 84% of these were observed just once. The biggest ten clones account for approximately 7.9% of the sample. The sequenced sample was PBMCs or T cells enriched from blood (not recorded which). All receptors derive from a man between 35 and 55 years old who had recovered from COVID-19.

J is TRBJ1-1 and V is TRBV4-2; possibly TRBD1 for D (5 bases). The CDR3 extends over 16 amino acids. V was cut by 0 bases and J by 4 bases, with 15 bases left in between. CDR1 LGHNA and CDR2 YNFKEQ come from the germline V gene. CDR3 region: CASSQDTGGVGTEAFF. The CDR3 bases are TGTGCCAGCAGCCAAGATACCGGGGGGGTGGGCACTGAAGCTTTCTTT.

This clone was seen once. The chain joins TRBV6-2 or TRBV6-3 to TRBJ1-5; perhaps TRBD1 as D (6 bases). CDR3 size: 16 residues. Germline-derived CDR1 and CDR2 are MNHEY and SVGEGT. Deletions cut 4 bases from V and 6 bases from J, with 19 bases between. The CDR3 coding sequence is TGTGCCAGCAGTTCACCCACGGGGGGCGGATCTCAGCCCCAGCATTTT. It yields the protein CASSSPTGGGSQPQHF.

This clone was seen only a few times. The chain combines TRBV28 with TRBJ1-4; tentatively, D is TRBD1 (6 bases). This CDR3 is built from 14 residues. Looked up from germline, CDR1 is MDHEN and CDR2 is SYDVKM. Trimming removed 7 bases at V and 7 bases at J, with 16 bases between. As DNA, the CDR3 is TGTGCCAGCAATCGAGTGGGGGCCGGTGAAAAACTGTTTTTT. Translated, it gives CASNRVGAGEKLFF.

The rearrangement links TRBV11-3 to TRBJ1-3; D ambiguous. Trimming removed 1 base from V and 4 bases from J, with 11 bases in between. The CDR3 is made up of 15 amino acids. Looked up from germline, CDR1 is SGHNT and CDR2 is YENEEA. CDR3 sequence (DNA): TGTGCCAGCAGCTTAGCGGCGTCAGGAGGAAACACCATATATTTT. It encodes CASSLAASGGNTIYF.

The chain uses TRBV11-1 and TRBJ2-7; 8 bases map to TRBD1. V lost 5 bases, J lost 0 bases, and 6 bases stayed unmatched. Per the germline V gene, CDR1 is SGHAT and CDR2 is FQDESV (reference sequence). This CDR3 region has 15 residues. This chain's CDR3 is CASSQDRASSYEQYF. For the CDR3, the DNA is TGTGCCAGCAGCCAGGACAGGGCCAGCTCCTACGAGCAGTACTTC.

The CDR3 reads CASSSAPTAGSGNTIYF. CDR3 nucleotides: TGCGCCAGCAGCTCAGCTCCGACAGCTGGCTCTGGAAACACCATATATTTT. This chain connects TRBV5-1 to TRBJ1-3; perhaps TRBD1 as D (5 bases). CDR1 and CDR2 (germline): SGHRS, YFSETQ. Trimming removed 3 bases at V and 0 bases at J, with 16 bases between. The CDR3 has 17 amino acids.

This clone showed up just once. The chain is built from TRBV7-8 and TRBJ2-1; D unresolved. This CDR3 has 11 amino acids. The V end was cut by 1 base, the J end by 9 bases, with 4 bases between. CDR1 is SGHVS, CDR2 FQNEAQ, per germline. CDR3 residues: CASSLGSEQFF. CDR3 DNA sequence: TGTGCCAGCAGCTTAGGTAGTGAGCAGTTCTTC.

The V and J genes are TRBV9 and TRBJ1-1; D gene unclear. Germline CDR1 is SGDLS and CDR2 is YYNGEE. Deletions cut 4 bases from V and 4 bases from J, with 17 bases between. The length of the CDR3 is 15 residues. This CDR3 reads CASSPGTHPSTEAFF. In DNA, the CDR3 is TGTGCCAGCAGCCCGGGAACCCACCCGTCCACTGAAGCTTTCTTT.

The chain uses TRBV19 and TRBJ2-3, with 7 bases fitting TRBD2. Germline CDR1 reads LNHDA; CDR2 reads SQIVND (reference sequence). V dropped 7 bases and J dropped 2; count of bases not matched to a gene: 6. This CDR3 region has 14 residues. The CDR3 spells CASTGREFTDTQYF. The CDR3 DNA reads TGTGCCAGTACTGGGAGGGAATTCACAGATACGCAGTATTTT. Based on the CDR3 plus reference TRBV19 and TRBJ2-3, the full variable domain is DGGITQSPKYLFRKEGQNVTLSCEQNLNHDAMYWYRQDPGQGLRLIYYSQIVNDFQKGDIAEGYSVSREKKESFPLTVTSAQKNPTAFYLCASTGREFTDTQYFGPGTRLTVL.